What follows are 32 T cell receptor beta chains derived from one specimen sequenced in a study of vaccination and CD4 T cells after COVID-19. Treatment specified: approximately 9-day PBMC culture with coronavirus spike peptide pools or control peptides (ViraFEST assay). At the Johns Hopkins FTIC core, DNA taken from cultured CD4+ T cells was sequenced by way of the Oncomine TCR Beta short-read assay. TCRdb passed the PCR reads through MiXCR, listing each CDR3 protein once. The sample has more than 12,000 distinct CDR3 sequences; approximately 52% are singletons. What these receptors recognize is not known. Material: CD4+ T cells from blood, cultured in vitro. These receptors all stem from a human donor who had recovered from COVID-19.

V is TRBV15 and J is TRBJ1-1; the D is unclear. CDR3 length: 16 amino acids. V was clipped by 5 bases and J by 7 bases, with 23 bases between them. The germline gives CDR1 LNHNV, CDR2 YYDKDF (reference sequence). CDR3 sequence (DNA): TGTGCCACCAGCGCCCGGACGGGGAGCGTGAGCCTTGAAGCTTTCTTT. Translating gives CATSARTGSVSLEAFF.

This clonotype turned up a few times. V and J are TRBV6-5 and TRBJ2-2, with D unresolved. CDR1 is MNHEY and CDR2 is SVGAGI in the germline V gene. This CDR3 is built from 16 residues. V lost 0 bases and J lost 4, with 12 bases in between. The CDR3 here is CASSYSLGQLTGELFF. The CDR3, as DNA: TGTGCCAGCAGTTACTCTTTAGGGCAGCTCACCGGGGAGCTGTTTTTT.

This clonotype is judged large. The chain recombines TRBV7-2 with TRBJ1-1; the match to TRBD1 covers 9 bases. CDR1 and CDR2 from the germline V gene are SGHTA and FQGNSA. There are 14 residues in the CDR3. V was clipped by 4 bases and J by 5 bases; unmatched bases: 5. The DNA of the CDR3 is TGTGCCAGCAGCTCTGGGACAGGGAGGACTGAAGCTTTCTTT. As protein: CASSSGTGRTEAFF.

This clonotype is medium-sized. The chain combines TRBV25-1 with TRBJ1-2; tentatively, D is TRBD1 (6 bases). V shed 9 bases and J shed 4 bases, with 18 bases lying between them. There are 14 residues in the CDR3. The germline gives CDR1 MGHDK, CDR2 SYGVNS. In DNA form, the CDR3 reads TGTGCCAGAGGTTCTCCGGGACAACTCTATGGCTACACCTTC. Translating gives CARGSPGQLYGYTF.

This clonotype was picked up one time. V gene TRBV25-1 combines with J gene TRBJ1-3; 7 bases are a match to TRBD1. The CDR3 consists of 15 residues. Trimming took 0 bases from V and 4 from J; bases not matched to a gene: 3. Germline V lookup: CDR1 MGHDK, CDR2 SYGVNS. CDR3 loop: CASSEYQGQGNTIYF. The CDR3 bases are TGTGCCAGCAGTGAATATCAGGGACAGGGAAACACCATATATTTT.

The rearrangement links TRBV6-1 to TRBJ2-1, with 7 bases matching TRBD2. This CDR3 spans 18 amino acids. Germline CDR1 MNHNS, CDR2 SASEGT. Trimming took 7 bases from V and 7 from J; bases not matched to a gene: 22. The CDR3 DNA sequence: TGTGCCAGCAATGCTCGTTGGGTCGGTAGCGGGCACAGGAATGAGCAGTTCTTC. Residues: CASNARWVGSGHRNEQFF.

The rearrangement joins TRBV7-9 to TRBJ1-2; TRBD1 matches 11 bases. This CDR3 is 15 amino acids long. V shed 3 bases and J 8 bases; nucleotides not matched to a gene: 8. Germline V gene sequence: CDR1 SEHNR, CDR2 FQNEAQ (reference sequence). CDR3 nucleotide sequence: TGTGCCAGCAGCTTGTGGGCCGGGACAGGGGGAGGCTACACCTTC. Its translation is CASSLWAGTGGGYTF. Looking up the rest from reference TRBV7-9 and TRBJ1-2 gives the full variable domain: DTGVSQNPRHKITKRGQNVTFRCDPISEHNRLYWYRQTLGQGPEFLTYFQNEAQLEKSRLLSDRFSAERPKGSFSTLEIQRTEQGDSAMYLCASSLWAGTGGGYTFGSGTRLTVV.

A single count supports this clonotype. This chain uses TRBV11-3 with TRBJ2-7; 7 bases agree with TRBD2. This CDR3 region has 15 residues. Germline V CDR1 and CDR2: SGHNT, YENEEA. V dropped 1 base and J dropped 5; count of bases not matched to a gene: 8. DNA for the CDR3: TGTGCCAGCAGCTTAGGACCGGGGGGATCACACGAGCAGTACTTC. Protein sequence: CASSLGPGGSHEQYF.

This clonotype has only a few counts. The V and J genes are TRBV20-1 and TRBJ1-2; possible D gene TRBD1, 5 bases. V was pared by 0 bases and J by 4 bases, with 21 bases between. This CDR3 region has 17 residues. Germline V CDR1 and CDR2: DFQATT, SNEGSKA (reference sequence). The CDR3 here is CSARDLAGSVFGYGYTF. CDR3 nucleotides: TGCAGTGCTAGAGATCTGGCAGGGTCAGTATTTGGCTATGGCTACACCTTC.

The V call is TRBV6-2 or TRBV6-3, the J call TRBJ2-5; the D gene is possibly TRBD2 (6 bases). There are 15 residues in the CDR3. The V end lost 0 bases, the J end lost 5 bases, and 13 bases lay between the germline ends. Germline V lookup: CDR1 MNHEY, CDR2 SVGEGT. CDR3 DNA: TGTGCCAGCAGTTACTCTGGAGGGTTCCGGGAGACCCAGTACTTC. Protein sequence: CASSYSGGFRETQYF.

This clonotype occurred once. V gene TRBV4-1 combines with J gene TRBJ2-4; TRBD1 matches 9 bases. V shed 3 bases and J 7 bases; nucleotides not matched to a gene: 16. The germline V gene encodes CDR1 MGHRA and CDR2 YSYEKL. CDR3 size: 18 residues. The CDR3 loop is CASSQTPLQGADGNIQYF. The CDR3 nucleotides are TGCGCCAGCAGCCAGACCCCCCTACAGGGGGCAGATGGGAACATTCAGTACTTC.

V and J are TRBV6-1 and TRBJ2-1; the D gene could be TRBD1 or TRBD2 (6 bases each). Trimming shortened V by 5 bases and J by 7 bases, and 18 bases separated the two germline ends. The germline V gene has CDR1 MNHNS and CDR2 SASEGT. The CDR3 is 15 residues long. CDR3 residues: CASSPPWRGRNEQFF. Here the CDR3 DNA reads TGTGCCAGCAGTCCCCCGTGGAGGGGGAGGAATGAGCAGTTCTTC.

For this clonotype: An end of the junction does not agree with germline; a read error may underlie this. The genes are TRBV20-1 and TRBJ1-2; tentative D call: TRBD1 (6 bases). This CDR3 is 11 amino acids long. The germline CDR1 and CDR2 sequences are DFQATT and SNEGSKA (reference sequence). CDR3 region: CSAGDRTGYTF. The DNA for the CDR3 is TGCAGTGCTGGAGACAGGACTGGCTACACCTTC.

DNA of the CDR3: TGTGCCTGGAGTCATCGTTCAGGGAGGGCAAATTCACCCCTCCACTTT. Translation: CAWSHRSGRANSPLHF. The gene calls are TRBV30 and TRBJ1-6; the D gene is possibly TRBD1 (5 bases). Trimming removed 2 bases at V and 7 bases at J, with 18 bases between. The CDR3 has 16 amino acids. Germline V gene lookup returns CDR1 GTSNPN and CDR2 SVGIG (reference sequence).

V and J are TRBV28 and TRBJ2-3, with TRBD2 identical over 12 bases. The V and J ends lost 4 bases and 5 bases, in that order; junction bases with no gene match: 4. Per germline, CDR1 MDHEN and CDR2 SYDVKM. This CDR3 contains 15 residues. CDR3 residues: CASSSSGRAGDTQYF. CDR3 DNA: TGTGCCAGCAGTTCTAGCGGGAGGGCCGGAGATACGCAGTATTTT.

The chain employs TRBV9 and TRBJ1-2; D unresolved. From germline, CDR1 is SGDLS and CDR2 YYNGEE. V was cut by 3 bases and J by 6 bases, with 9 bases left in between. The length of the CDR3 is 12 residues. The CDR3 reads CASSAYTDGYTF. The DNA of the CDR3 is TGTGCCAGCAGCGCTTACACCGATGGCTACACCTTC.

This clonotype has just a few counts. The rearrangement uses TRBV4-1 and TRBJ1-5; tentative D call: TRBD1 (5 bases). From germline, CDR1 is MGHRA and CDR2 YSYEKL. Trimming stripped 0 bases from V and 1 base from J, with 16 bases between. This CDR3 region has 18 residues. CDR3 sequence (DNA): TGCGCCAGCAGCCAAGAAGGATGGACACCTTCGAGCAATCAGCCCCAGCATTTT. Translating gives CASSQEGWTPSSNQPQHF.

This clonotype was counted a few times. This CDR3 is CASSYFFLGGQNYGYTF. CDR3 nucleotide sequence: TGTGCCAGTAGCTATTTCTTTTTGGGGGGACAGAACTATGGCTACACCTTC. This rearrangement joins TRBV19 to TRBJ1-2; 7 nucleotides align to TRBD1. Germline CDR1 reads LNHDA; CDR2 reads SQIVND (reference sequence). This CDR3 has 17 amino acids. J lost 2 bases, V lost 6 bases, and 15 bases had no gene match.

The chain carries TRBV29-1 and TRBJ1-5; no reliable D call. The CDR3 consists of 15 residues. V was pared by 4 bases and J by 5 bases, with 18 bases between. Germline V gene lookup returns CDR1 SQVTM and CDR2 ANQGSEA. The CDR3 loop is CSVGSQPGADQPQHF. DNA of the CDR3: TGCAGCGTTGGGTCGCAGCCTGGAGCGGATCAGCCCCAGCATTTT.

The chain carries TRBV18 and TRBJ1-1, with D uncertain. CDR1 and CDR2 (germline): KGHSH, LQKENI. The length of the CDR3 is 14 residues. V was trimmed by 3 bases and J by 3 bases, leaving 11 bases between them. The CDR3 here is CASSPSRGYTEAFF. The CDR3 DNA sequence: TGTGCCAGCTCACCCTCGCGGGGATACACTGAAGCTTTCTTT. Full variable domain (rest looked up from reference TRBV18 and TRBJ1-1): NAGVMQNPRHLVRRRGQEARLRCSPMKGHSHVYWYRQLPEEGLKFMVYLQKENIIDESGMPKERFSAEFPKEGPSILRIQQVVRGDSAAYFCASSPSRGYTEAFFGQGTRLTVV.

The chain has TRBV4-1 and TRBJ1-6, with 7 bases identical to TRBD1. Losses at the gene ends were 1 base for V and 15 bases for J; bases not matched to a gene: 24. This CDR3 spans 19 amino acids. The V gene's germline CDR1 is MGHRA and CDR2 YSYEKL. DNA of the CDR3: TGCGCCAGCAGCCAAGTGCAGGGGGAATCACCAGAGTCAGGGTATCACCTCCACTTT. Its protein product is CASSQVQGESPESGYHLHF.

V gene TRBV6-1 combines with J gene TRBJ1-5; D gene ambiguous. The CDR3 is made up of 13 amino acids. V dropped 6 bases and J dropped 4 bases, with 10 bases sitting between them. Per the germline V gene, CDR1 is MNHNS and CDR2 is SASEGT. CDR3 nucleotides: TGTGCCAGCAGGCGTAGCCCGAATCAGCCCCAGCATTTT. Its translation is CASRRSPNQPQHF.

By its share, this clonotype is large. This chain uses TRBV6-2 or TRBV6-3 with TRBJ1-6; 7 bases are a match to TRBD1. Germline V gene data show CDR1 as MNHEY and CDR2 as SVGEGT. V was clipped by 5 bases and J by 6 bases; unmatched bases: 7. CDR3 length: 15 amino acids. This CDR3 is CASSPAGTANSPLHF. The DNA of the CDR3 is TGTGCCAGCAGTCCGGCCGGGACAGCTAATTCACCCCTCCACTTT.

V and J are TRBV5-1 and TRBJ2-5; no clear D gene. The CDR3 is 16 amino acids. Trimming stripped 1 base from V and 4 bases from J, with 17 bases between. The V gene's germline CDR1 is SGHRS and CDR2 YFSETQ. The CDR3 DNA reads TGCGCCAGCAGCTTGCGTGGCGCGCTAGAAGGAGAGACCCAGTACTTC. Its protein is CASSLRGALEGETQYF.

The chain carries TRBV19 and TRBJ2-4; D not resolved. Per the germline V gene, CDR1 is LNHDA and CDR2 is SQIVND (reference sequence). There are 12 residues in the CDR3. The V end lost 7 bases, the J end lost 7 bases, and 11 bases lay between the germline ends. As DNA, the CDR3 is TGTGCCAGTAAAAAGACCGGGAACATTCAGTACTTC. It specifies CASKKTGNIQYF.

This clonotype was detected once. V gene TRBV6-5 combines with J gene TRBJ2-4, with D perhaps assigned TRBD1 or TRBD2 (5 bases each). Germline-derived CDR1 and CDR2 are MNHEY and SVGAGI. The CDR3 totals 14 residues. Trimming left V 2 bases short and J 0 bases short, with 5 bases between. CDR3 residues: CASSYGTAKNIQYF. In DNA, the CDR3 is TGTGCCAGCAGTTACGGGACAGCCAAAAACATTCAGTACTTC.

The J gene is TRBJ2-1, the V gene TRBV5-1; 10 nucleotides align to TRBD2. The CDR3 is made up of 15 amino acids. Trimming cost V 0 bases and J 8 bases; bases outside gene matches: 5. Germline V CDR1 and CDR2: SGHRS, YFSETQ. The CDR3 reads CASSLVAGGSDEQFF. The CDR3 DNA follows: TGCGCCAGCAGCTTGGTAGCGGGAGGTTCTGATGAGCAGTTCTTC. Looking up the rest from reference TRBV5-1 and TRBJ2-1 gives the full variable domain: KAGVTQTPRYLIKTRGQQVTLSCSPISGHRSVSWYQQTPGQGLQFLFEYFSETQRNKGNFPGRFSGRQFSNSRSEMNVSTLELGDSALYLCASSLVAGGSDEQFFGPGTRLTVL.

The rearrangement links TRBV5-1 to TRBJ1-2; unclear D gene. Trimming took off 4 bases at V and 0 bases at J, with 13 bases between the two ends. CDR1 is SGHRS, CDR2 YFSETQ, per germline. The CDR3 spans 15 residues. The CDR3 DNA is TGCGCCAGCAGCCCGGGCCACAGCTCTAACTATGGCTACACCTTC. This encodes CASSPGHSSNYGYTF.

The chain has TRBV10-3 and TRBJ2-2, with 7 bases fitting TRBD1. The CDR3 is made up of 12 amino acids. V dropped 6 bases and J dropped 5; count of bases not matched to a gene: 0. The germline V gene encodes CDR1 ENHRY and CDR2 SYGVKD. The CDR3 reads CAIRQGTGELFF. The CDR3 bases are TGTGCCATCAGACAGGGGACCGGGGAGCTGTTTTTT.

Here the CDR3 DNA reads TGTGCCACCAGTGACAGACCCTCTAGCACAGATACGCAGTATTTT. The encoded protein is CATSDRPSSTDTQYF. This sequence joins TRBV24-1 and TRBJ2-3; D not certain. The ends were cut back, 4 bases at V and 0 bases at J, with 10 bases in the middle. The CDR3 covers 15 residues. The V gene's germline CDR1 is KGHDR and CDR2 SFDVKD.

The V and J genes are TRBV6-1 and TRBJ1-1; a possible D gene is TRBD1 (6 bases). In germline, CDR1 is MNHNS, CDR2 SASEGT. V gave up 5 bases and J gave up 1 base, with 11 bases separating them. The CDR3 totals 14 residues. The CDR3 protein is CASSPPTGNTEAFF. CDR3 nucleotides: TGTGCCAGCAGTCCGCCGACAGGGAACACTGAAGCTTTCTTT.

This chain links TRBV14 with TRBJ2-2; 12 bases align to TRBD1. The CDR3 consists of 19 residues. V shed 4 bases, J shed 6 bases, and the junction held 15 bases outside the gene matches. Germline lookup yields CDR1 SGHDN and CDR2 FVKESK. The CDR3: CASSPASGTGGARAGELFF. The CDR3 bases are TGTGCCAGCAGCCCGGCATCCGGGACAGGGGGCGCCCGGGCCGGGGAGCTGTTTTTT.